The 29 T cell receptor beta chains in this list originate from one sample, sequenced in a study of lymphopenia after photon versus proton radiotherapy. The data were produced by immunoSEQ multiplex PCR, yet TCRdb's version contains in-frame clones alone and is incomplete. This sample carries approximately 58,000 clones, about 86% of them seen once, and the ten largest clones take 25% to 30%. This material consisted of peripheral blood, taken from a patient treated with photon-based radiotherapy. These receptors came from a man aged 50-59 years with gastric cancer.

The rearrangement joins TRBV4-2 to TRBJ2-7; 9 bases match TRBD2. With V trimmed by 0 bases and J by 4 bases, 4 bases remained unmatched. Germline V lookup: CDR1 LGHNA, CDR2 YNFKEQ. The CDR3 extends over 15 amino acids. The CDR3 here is CASSQDSSGIYEQYF. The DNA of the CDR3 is TGTGCCAGCAGCCAAGATTCTAGCGGGATTTACGAGCAGTACTTC.

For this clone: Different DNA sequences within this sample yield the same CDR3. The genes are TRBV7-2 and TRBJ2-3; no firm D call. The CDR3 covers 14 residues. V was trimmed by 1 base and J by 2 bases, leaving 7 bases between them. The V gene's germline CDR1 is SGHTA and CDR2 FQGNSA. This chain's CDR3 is CASSLDRNTDTQYF. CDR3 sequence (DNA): TGTGCCAGCAGCTTAGACAGAAACACAGATACGCAGTATTTT.

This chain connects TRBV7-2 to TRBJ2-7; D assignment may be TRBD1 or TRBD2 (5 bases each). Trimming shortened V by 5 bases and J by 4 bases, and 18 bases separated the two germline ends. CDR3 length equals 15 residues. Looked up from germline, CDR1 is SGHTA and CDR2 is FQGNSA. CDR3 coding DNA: TGTGCCAGCAGCAATCGGGGCCCTGTGGGATACGAGCAGTACTTC. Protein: CASSNRGPVGYEQYF.

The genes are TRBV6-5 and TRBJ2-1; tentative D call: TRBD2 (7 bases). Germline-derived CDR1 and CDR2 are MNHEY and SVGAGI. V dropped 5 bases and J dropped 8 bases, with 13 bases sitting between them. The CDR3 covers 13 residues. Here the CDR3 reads CASSVGGVDEQFF. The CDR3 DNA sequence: TGTGCCAGCAGTGTAGGGGGGGTGGATGAGCAGTTCTTC.

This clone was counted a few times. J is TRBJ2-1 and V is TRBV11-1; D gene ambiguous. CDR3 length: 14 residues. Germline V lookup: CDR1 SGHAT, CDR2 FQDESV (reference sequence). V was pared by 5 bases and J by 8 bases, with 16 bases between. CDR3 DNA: TGTGCCAGCAGCAACTCAAAGGCCCGCGATGAGCAGTTCTTC. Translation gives CASSNSKARDEQFF.

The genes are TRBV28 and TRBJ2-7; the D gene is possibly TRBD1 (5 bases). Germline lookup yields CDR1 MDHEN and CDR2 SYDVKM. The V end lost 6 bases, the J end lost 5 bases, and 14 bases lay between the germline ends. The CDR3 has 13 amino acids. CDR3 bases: TGTGCCAGCAGCGACAGACTGGCGGACGAGCAGTACTTC. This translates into CASSDRLADEQYF. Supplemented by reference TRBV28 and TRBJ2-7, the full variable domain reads DVKVTQSSRYLVKRTGEKVFLECVQDMDHENMFWYRQDPGLGLRLIYFSYDVKMKEKGDIPEGYSVSREKKERFSLILESASTNQTSMYLCASSDRLADEQYFGPGTRLTVT.

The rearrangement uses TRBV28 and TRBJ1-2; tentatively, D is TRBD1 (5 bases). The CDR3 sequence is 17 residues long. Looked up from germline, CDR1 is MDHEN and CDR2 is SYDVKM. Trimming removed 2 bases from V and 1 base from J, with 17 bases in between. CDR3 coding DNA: TGTGCCAGCAGTTTAACGGGCAGGGCCCACTTTAACTATGGCTACACCTTC. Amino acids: CASSLTGRAHFNYGYTF.

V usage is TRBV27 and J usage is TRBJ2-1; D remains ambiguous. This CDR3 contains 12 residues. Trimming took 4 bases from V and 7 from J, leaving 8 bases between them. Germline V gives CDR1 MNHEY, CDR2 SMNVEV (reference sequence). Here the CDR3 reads CASSSGYNEQFF. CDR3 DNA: TGTGCCAGCAGTTCCGGATATAATGAGCAGTTCTTC.

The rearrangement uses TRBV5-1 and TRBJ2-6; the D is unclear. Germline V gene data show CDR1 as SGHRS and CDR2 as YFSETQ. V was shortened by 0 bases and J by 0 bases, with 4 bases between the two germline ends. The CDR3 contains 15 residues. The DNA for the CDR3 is TGCGCCAGCAGCTTGGGCAGCTCTGGGGCCAACGTCCTGACTTTC. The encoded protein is CASSLGSSGANVLTF.

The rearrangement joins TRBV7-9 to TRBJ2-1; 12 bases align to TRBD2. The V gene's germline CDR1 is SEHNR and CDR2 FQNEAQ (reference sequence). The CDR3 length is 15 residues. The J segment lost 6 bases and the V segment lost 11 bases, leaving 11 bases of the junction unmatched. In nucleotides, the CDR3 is TGTGCCGGAGGGGCTAGCGGGAGGGCAGGCAATGAGCAGTTCTTC. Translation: CAGGASGRAGNEQFF.

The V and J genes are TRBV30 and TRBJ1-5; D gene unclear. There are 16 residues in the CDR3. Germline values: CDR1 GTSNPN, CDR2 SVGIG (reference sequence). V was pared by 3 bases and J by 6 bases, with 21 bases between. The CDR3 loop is CAWRSDAGRGSQPQHF. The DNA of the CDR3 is TGTGCCTGGAGATCCGACGCAGGACGAGGGAGTCAGCCCCAGCATTTT. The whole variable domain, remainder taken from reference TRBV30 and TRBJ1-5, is SQTIHQWPATLVQPVGSPLSLECTVEGTSNPNLYWYRQAAGRGLQLLFYSVGIGQISSEVPQNLSASRPQDRQFILSSKKLLLSDSGFYLCAWRSDAGRGSQPQHFGDGTRLSIL.

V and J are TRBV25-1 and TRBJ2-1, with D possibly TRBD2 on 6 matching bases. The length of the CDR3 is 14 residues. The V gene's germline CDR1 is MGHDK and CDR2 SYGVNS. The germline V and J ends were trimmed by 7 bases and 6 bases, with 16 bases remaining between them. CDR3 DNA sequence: TGTGCCAGCATTGGAGGGAAGGGCAGCAATGAGCAGTTCTTC. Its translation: CASIGGKGSNEQFF.

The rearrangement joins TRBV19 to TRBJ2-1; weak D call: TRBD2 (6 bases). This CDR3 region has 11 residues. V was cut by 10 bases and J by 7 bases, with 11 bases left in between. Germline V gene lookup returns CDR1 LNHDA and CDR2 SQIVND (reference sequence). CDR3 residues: CANPRGNEQFF. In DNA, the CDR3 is TGTGCCAACCCACGGGGGAATGAGCAGTTCTTC.

The CDR3 DNA is TGTGCCAGCAGTGAAGTGGTGGGGGACTATAGCAATCAGCCCCAGCATTTT. This translates into CASSEVVGDYSNQPQHF. The chain uses TRBV6-1 and TRBJ1-5, with a possible D match to TRBD1 (5 bases). The V and J ends lost 1 base and 0 bases respectively, with 13 bases between them. The CDR3 is made up of 17 amino acids. Germline values: CDR1 MNHNS, CDR2 SASEGT.

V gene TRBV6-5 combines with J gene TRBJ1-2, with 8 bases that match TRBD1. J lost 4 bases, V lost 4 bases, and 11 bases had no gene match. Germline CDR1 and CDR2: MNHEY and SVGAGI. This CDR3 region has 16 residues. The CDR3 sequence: CASSFQTGAGAYGYTF. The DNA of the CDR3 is TGTGCCAGCAGTTTCCAGACAGGGGCTGGAGCCTATGGCTACACCTTC.

CDR3: CASSLVQGGEQYF. The CDR3 region has the DNA TGCGCCAGCAGCTTGGTCCAGGGAGGCGAGCAGTACTTC. The rearrangement joins TRBV5-1 to TRBJ2-7; tentatively, D is TRBD2 (6 bases). This CDR3 spans 13 amino acids. The germline V and J ends were trimmed by 0 bases and 6 bases, with 10 bases remaining between them. From germline, CDR1 is SGHRS and CDR2 YFSETQ. The variable domain in full, completed from reference TRBV5-1 and TRBJ2-7, reads KAGVTQTPRYLIKTRGQQVTLSCSPISGHRSVSWYQQTPGQGLQFLFEYFSETQRNKGNFPGRFSGRQFSNSRSEMNVSTLELGDSALYLCASSLVQGGEQYFGPGTRLTVT.

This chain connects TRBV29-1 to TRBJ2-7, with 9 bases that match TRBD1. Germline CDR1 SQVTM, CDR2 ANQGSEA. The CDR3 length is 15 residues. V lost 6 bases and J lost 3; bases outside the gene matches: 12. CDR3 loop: CSVGQLRDRDYEQYF. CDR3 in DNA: TGCAGCGTCGGACAACTCCGGGACAGGGACTACGAGCAGTACTTC.

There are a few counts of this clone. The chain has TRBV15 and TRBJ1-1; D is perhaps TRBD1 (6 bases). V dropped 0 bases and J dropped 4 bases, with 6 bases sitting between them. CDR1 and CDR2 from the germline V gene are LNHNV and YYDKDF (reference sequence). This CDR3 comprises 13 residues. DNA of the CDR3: TGTGCCACCAGCAGAGACAGGGGCACTGAAGCTTTCTTT. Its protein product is CATSRDRGTEAFF.

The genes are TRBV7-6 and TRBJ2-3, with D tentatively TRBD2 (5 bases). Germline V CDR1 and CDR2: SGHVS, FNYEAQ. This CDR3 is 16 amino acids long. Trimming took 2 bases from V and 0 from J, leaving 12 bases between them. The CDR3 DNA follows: TGTGCCAGCAGCTTAAGCGCTAGCAGTAGCACAGATACGCAGTATTTT. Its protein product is CASSLSASSSTDTQYF.

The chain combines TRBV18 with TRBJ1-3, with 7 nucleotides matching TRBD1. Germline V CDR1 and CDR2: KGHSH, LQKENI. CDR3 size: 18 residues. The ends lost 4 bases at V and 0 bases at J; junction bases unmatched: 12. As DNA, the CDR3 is TGTGCCAGCTCACTCCTTTCCCGGGACAGTGGCTCTGGAAACACCATATATTTT. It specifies CASSLLSRDSGSGNTIYF.

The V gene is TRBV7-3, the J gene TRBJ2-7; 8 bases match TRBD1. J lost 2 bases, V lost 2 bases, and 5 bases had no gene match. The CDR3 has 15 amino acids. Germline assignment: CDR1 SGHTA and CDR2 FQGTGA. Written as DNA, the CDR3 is TGTGCCAGCAGCTTAGAGCCGGGACAGGCCTACGAGCAGTACTTC. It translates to CASSLEPGQAYEQYF.

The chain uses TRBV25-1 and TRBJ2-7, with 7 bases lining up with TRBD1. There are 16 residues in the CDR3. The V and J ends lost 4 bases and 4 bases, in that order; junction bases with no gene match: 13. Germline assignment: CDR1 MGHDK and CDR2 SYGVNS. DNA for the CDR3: TGTGCCAGCAGTGCTTACGACAGGGTCAATGAATACGAGCAGTACTTC. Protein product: CASSAYDRVNEYEQYF.

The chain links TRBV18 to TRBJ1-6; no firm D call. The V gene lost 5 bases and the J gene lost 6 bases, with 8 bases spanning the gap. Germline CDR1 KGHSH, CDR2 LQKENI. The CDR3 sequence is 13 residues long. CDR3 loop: CASSETANSPLHF. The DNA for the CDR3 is TGTGCCAGCTCAGAAACAGCTAATTCACCCCTCCACTTT.

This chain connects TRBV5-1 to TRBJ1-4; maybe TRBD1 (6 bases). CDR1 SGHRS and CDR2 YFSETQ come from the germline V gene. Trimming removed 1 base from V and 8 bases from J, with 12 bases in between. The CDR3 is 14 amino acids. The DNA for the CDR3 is TGCGCCAGCAGCTTGACAGGGACTCCGGAAAAACTGTTTTTT. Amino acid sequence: CASSLTGTPEKLFF.

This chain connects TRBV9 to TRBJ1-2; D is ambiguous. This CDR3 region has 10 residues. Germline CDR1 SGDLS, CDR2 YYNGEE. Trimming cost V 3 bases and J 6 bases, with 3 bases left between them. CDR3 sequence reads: CASSGHGYTF. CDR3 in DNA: TGTGCCAGCAGCGGACATGGCTACACCTTC.

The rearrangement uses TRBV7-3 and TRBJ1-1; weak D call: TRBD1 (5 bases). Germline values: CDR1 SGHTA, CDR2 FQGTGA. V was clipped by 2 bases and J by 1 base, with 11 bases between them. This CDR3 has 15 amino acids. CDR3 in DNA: TGTGCCAGCAGCTTACAGGCGGGGACGAACACTGAAGCTTTCTTT. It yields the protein CASSLQAGTNTEAFF.

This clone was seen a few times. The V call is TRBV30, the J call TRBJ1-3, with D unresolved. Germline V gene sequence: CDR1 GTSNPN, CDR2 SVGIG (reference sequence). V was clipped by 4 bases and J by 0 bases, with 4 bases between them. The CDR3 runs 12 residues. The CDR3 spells CAWTGSGNTIYF. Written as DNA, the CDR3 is TGTGCCTGGACAGGCTCTGGAAACACCATATATTTT.

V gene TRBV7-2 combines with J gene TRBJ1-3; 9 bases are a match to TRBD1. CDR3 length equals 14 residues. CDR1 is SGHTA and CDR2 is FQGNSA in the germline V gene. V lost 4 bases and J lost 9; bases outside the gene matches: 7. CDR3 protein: CASSWSTGGSTIYF. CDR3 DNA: TGTGCCAGCAGCTGGTCGACAGGGGGTAGCACCATATATTTT.

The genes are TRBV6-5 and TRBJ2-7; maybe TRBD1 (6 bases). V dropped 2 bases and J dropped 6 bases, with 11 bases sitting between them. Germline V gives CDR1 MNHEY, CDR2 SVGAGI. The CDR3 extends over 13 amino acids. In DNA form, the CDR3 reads TGTGCCAGCAGTTACCAGGGGCAGGGCGAGCAGTACTTC. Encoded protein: CASSYQGQGEQYF.